Here is one T cell receptor beta chain with its context. As yet, its antigen is unknown. The V gene's germline CDR1 is SGHTA and CDR2 FQGNSA. This CDR3 comprises 15 residues. The J segment lost 5 bases and the V segment lost 3 bases, leaving 5 bases of the junction unmatched. This entry comes from a study of response to subunit inactivated influenza vaccine. TCRdb re-called the RT-PCR reads through MiXCR, storing one row per CDR3 protein. This table holds 650,000 to 850,000 distinct CDR3 sequences, approximately 15% found once. Study observations and caveats: The study's authors posited that every seasonal influenza vaccination enlists few new T cells.

V gene TRBV7-2 combines with J gene TRBJ2-2; 8 nucleotides match TRBD2. The clonotype comes from a man aged 50-60 years who received an inactivated influenza vaccine. Sequenced material: PBMCs from blood, taken 14 days before vaccination. As DNA, the CDR3 is TGTGCCAGCAGCTTTAGCCCTAGCGGGACCGGGGAGCTGTTTTTT. Encoded protein: CASSFSPSGTGELFF.